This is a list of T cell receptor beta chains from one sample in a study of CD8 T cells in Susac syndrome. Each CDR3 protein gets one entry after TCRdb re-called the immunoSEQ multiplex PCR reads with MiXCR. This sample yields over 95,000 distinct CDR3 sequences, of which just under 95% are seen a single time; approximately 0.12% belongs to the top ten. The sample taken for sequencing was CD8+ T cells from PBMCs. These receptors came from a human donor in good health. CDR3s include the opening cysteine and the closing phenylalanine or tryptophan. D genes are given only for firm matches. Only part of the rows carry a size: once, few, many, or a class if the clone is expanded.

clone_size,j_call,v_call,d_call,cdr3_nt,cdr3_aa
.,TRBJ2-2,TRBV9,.,TGTGCCAGCAGCGTAGCCAGCCCCGATCGGGACACCGGGGAGCTGTTTTTT,CASSVASPDRDTGELFF
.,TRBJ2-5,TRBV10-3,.,TGTGCCATCAGCGATCAAGAGACCCAGTACTTC,CAISDQETQYF
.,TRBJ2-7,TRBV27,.,TGTGCCAGCAGTTTCACACGCCTGGGGCAGGGAGCCACCTACGAGCAGTACTTC,CASSFTRLGQGATYEQYF
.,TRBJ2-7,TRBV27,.,TGTGCCAGCAGTTTCCGCGGAGCACGCGAGCAGTACTTC,CASSFRGAREQYF
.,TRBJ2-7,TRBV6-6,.,TGTGCCAGCAGTTACACGGGCTACGAGCAGTACTTC,CASSYTGYEQYF
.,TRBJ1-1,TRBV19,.,TGTGCCAGTAGGACAGGAAGAGGGGCGAGTACTGAAGCTTTCTTT,CASRTGRGASTEAFF
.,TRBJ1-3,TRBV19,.,TGTGCCAGTAGTCCTCCCGGGAACATTGGAAACACCATATATTTT,CASSPPGNIGNTIYF
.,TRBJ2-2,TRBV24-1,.,TGTGCCACCAGTACCTCGGCAGGGGTAAACACCGGGGAGCTGTTTTTT,CATSTSAGVNTGELFF
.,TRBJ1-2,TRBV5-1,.,TGCGCCAGCAGCCGCGGTGAGGGCAATAACTATGGCTACACCTTC,CASSRGEGNNYGYTF
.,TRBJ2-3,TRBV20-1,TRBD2,TGCAGTCATTCCGGGACTAGCGGGAGCGCAGATACGCAGTATTTT,CSHSGTSGSADTQYF
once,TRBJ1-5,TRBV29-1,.,TGCAGCGTTGGCTCCCCGGGGGAGGTCCTGCATTTT,CSVGSPGEVLHF
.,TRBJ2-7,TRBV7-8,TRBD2,TGTGCCAGCAGCCATCTCAGCGGGAGCAAGTACGAGCAGTACTTC,CASSHLSGSKYEQYF
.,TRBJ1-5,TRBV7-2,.,TGTGCCAGCAGCTCTCAGTCGAGGGGGTCTTGGCAGCCCCAGCATTTT,CASSSQSRGSWQPQHF
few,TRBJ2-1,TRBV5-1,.,TGTGCCAGCAGCCTAGGGGACTCCTACAATGAGCAGTTCTTC,CASSLGDSYNEQFF
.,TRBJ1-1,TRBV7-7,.,TGTGCTAGCAGACCGATAGACCGGGGCACTGAAGCTTTCTTT,CASRPIDRGTEAFF
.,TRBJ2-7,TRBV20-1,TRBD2,TGCAGTGCTAGAGTAAGCCCTAGCGGCTACGAGCAGTACTTC,CSARVSPSGYEQYF
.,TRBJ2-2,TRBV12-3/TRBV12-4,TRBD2,TGTGCCAGCAGTTTTCTGGCCAGGGAGGGCGGGGAGCTGTTTTTT,CASSFLAREGGELFF
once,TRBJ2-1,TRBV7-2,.,TGTGCCAGCAGCTTACGGAGGGAATACAATGAGCAGTTCTTC,CASSLRREYNEQFF
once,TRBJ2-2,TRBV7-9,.,TGTGCCAGCAGCTTACCGCGGGGACAAGCGAACACCGGGGAGCTGTTTTTT,CASSLPRGQANTGELFF
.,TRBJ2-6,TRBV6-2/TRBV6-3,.,TGTGCCAGCAGTTACTCGATATCCGCACAGGGCCTCCTCTCTGGGGCCAACGTCCTGACTTTC,CASSYSISAQGLLSGANVLTF
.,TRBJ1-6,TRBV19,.,TGTGCCAGTAGTATCACCGGATCACCCCTCCACTTT,CASSITGSPLHF
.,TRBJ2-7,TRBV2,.,TGTGCCAGCAGTTTCCGCAGGGACCACGAGCAGTACTTC,CASSFRRDHEQYF
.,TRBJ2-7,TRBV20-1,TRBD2,TGCAGTGCTAGATCTAGCGGGAGGGCACTGCCCTACGAGCAGTACTTC,CSARSSGRALPYEQYF
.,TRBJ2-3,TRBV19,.,TGTGCCAGTAGTATATCGGATACGCAGTATTTT,CASSISDTQYF
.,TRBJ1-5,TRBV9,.,TGTGCCAGCAGCGTAGGGGGTAGCAATCAGCCCCAGCATTTT,CASSVGGSNQPQHF
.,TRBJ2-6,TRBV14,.,TGTGCCAGCAGCCAACTTGTGAACAGGGCTGGTTCCGGGGCCAACGTCCTGACTTTC,CASSQLVNRAGSGANVLTF
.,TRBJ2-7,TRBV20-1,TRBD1,TGCAGTGCTAACGACAGGGGGTACGAGCAGTACTTC,CSANDRGYEQYF
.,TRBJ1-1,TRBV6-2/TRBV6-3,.,TGTGCCAGCAGCCAGGGGCGCACCACTGAAGCTTTCTTT,CASSQGRTTEAFF
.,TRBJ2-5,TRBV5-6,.,TGTGCCAGCAGCGTCCAAGAGACCCAGTACTTC,CASSVQETQYF
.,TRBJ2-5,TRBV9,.,TGTGCCAGCAGCGCCCAAACGGTCCAAGAGACCCAGTACTTC,CASSAQTVQETQYF
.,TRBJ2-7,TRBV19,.,TGTGCCAGTAGTATAGGGGGCAGGGGCTACGAGCAGTACTTC,CASSIGGRGYEQYF
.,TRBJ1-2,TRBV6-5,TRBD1,TGTGCCAGCAGATCCACAGGGGTCCATGGCTACACCTTC,CASRSTGVHGYTF